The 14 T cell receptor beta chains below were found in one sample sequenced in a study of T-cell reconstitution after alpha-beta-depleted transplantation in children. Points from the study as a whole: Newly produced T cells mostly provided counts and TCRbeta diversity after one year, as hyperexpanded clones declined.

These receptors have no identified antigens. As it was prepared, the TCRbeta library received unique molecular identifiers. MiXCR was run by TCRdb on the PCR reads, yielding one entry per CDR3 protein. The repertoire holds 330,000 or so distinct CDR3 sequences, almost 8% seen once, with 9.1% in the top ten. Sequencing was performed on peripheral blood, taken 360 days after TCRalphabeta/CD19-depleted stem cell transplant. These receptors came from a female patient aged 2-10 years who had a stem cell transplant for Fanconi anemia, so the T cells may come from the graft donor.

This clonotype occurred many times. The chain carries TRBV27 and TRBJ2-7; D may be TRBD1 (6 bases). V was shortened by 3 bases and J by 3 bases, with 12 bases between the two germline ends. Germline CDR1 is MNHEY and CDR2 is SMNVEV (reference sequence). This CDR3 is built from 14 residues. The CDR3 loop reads CASSFDRTLYEQYF. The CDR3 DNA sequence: TGTGCCAGCAGTTTTGACAGGACCCTCTACGAGCAGTACTTC.

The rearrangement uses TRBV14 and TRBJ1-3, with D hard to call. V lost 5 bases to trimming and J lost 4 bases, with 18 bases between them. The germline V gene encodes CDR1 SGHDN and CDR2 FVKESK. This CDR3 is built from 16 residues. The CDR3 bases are TGTGCCAGCAGCGATCTTACACCCGGAGGAGGAAACACCATATATTTT. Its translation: CASSDLTPGGGNTIYF.

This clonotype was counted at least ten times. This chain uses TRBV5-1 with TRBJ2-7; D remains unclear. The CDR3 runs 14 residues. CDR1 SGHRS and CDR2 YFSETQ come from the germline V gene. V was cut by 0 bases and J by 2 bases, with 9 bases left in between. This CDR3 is CASSLVSHTYEQYF. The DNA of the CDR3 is TGCGCCAGCAGCTTGGTCTCTCATACCTACGAGCAGTACTTC.

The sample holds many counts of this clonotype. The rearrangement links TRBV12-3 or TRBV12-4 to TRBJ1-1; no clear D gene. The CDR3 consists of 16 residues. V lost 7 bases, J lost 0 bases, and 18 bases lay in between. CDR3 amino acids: CASTPEAHPMNTEAFF. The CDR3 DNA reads TGTGCCAGCACCCCGGAGGCTCACCCAATGAACACTGAAGCTTTCTTT.

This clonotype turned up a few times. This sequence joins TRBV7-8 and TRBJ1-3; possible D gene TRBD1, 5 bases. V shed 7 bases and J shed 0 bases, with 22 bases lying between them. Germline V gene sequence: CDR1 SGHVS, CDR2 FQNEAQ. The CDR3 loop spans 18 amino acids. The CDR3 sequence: CASIARRGGGSSGNTIYF. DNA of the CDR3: TGTGCCAGCATCGCCCGCCGGGGGGGAGGGAGCTCTGGAAACACCATATATTTT.

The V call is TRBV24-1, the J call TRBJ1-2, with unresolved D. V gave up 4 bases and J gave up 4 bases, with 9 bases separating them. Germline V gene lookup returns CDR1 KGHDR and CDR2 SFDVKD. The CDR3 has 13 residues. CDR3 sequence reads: CATSDSRTYGYTF. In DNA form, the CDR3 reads TGTGCCACCAGTGACAGCCGAACCTATGGCTACACCTTC.

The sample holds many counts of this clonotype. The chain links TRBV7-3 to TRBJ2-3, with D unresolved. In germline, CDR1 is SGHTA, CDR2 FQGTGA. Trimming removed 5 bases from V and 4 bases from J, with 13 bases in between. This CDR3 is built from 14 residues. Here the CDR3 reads CASSPHEGSDTQYF. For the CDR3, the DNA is TGTGCCAGCAGCCCACATGAAGGGTCAGATACGCAGTATTTT.

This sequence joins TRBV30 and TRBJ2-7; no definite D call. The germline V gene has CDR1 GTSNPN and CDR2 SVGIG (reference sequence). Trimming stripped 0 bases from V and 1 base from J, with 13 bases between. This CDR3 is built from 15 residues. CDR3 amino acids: CAWSVIGRVSYEQYF. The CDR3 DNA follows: TGTGCCTGGAGTGTAATTGGTCGGGTTTCCTACGAGCAGTACTTC.

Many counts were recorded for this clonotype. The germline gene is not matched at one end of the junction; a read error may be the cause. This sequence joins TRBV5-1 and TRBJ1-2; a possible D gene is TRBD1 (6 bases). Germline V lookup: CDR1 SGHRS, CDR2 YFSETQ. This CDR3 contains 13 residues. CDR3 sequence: CASSLDYRGAFAF. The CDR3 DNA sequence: TGCGCCAGCAGCTTGGATTATCGGGGGGCCTTCGCCTTC.

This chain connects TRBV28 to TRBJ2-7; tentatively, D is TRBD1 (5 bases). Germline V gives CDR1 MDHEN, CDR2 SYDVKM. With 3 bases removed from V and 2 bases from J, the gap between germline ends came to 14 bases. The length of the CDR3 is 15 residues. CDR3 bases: TGTGCCAGCAGTTTTTCCCGGGCAGGGACCTACGAGCAGTACTTC. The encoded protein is CASSFSRAGTYEQYF.

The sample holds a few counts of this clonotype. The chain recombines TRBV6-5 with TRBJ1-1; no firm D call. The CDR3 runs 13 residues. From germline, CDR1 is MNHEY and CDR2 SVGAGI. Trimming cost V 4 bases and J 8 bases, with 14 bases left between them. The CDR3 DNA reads TGTGCCAGCAGTTCCCACTTGCGCGGAGAAGCTTTCTTT. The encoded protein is CASSSHLRGEAFF.

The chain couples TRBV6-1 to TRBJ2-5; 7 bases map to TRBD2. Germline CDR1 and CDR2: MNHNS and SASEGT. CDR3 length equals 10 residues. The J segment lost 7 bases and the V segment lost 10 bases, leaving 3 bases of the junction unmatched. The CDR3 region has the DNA TGTGCCATCTGGGGGGGGACCCAGTACTTC. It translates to CAIWGGTQYF.

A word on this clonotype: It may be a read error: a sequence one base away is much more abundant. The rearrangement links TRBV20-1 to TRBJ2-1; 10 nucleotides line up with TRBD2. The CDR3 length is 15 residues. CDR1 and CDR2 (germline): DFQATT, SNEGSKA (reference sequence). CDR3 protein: CSAPGRTSGFNEQCF. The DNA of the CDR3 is TGCAGTGCCCCAGGGAGGACTAGCGGTTTCAATGAGCAGTGCTTC.

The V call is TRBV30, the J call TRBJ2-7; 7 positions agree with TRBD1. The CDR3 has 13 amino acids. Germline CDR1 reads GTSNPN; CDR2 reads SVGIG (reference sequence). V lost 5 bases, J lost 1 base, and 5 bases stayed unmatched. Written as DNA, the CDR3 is TGTGCCTGGGTTCCGGGACAGTCCTACGAGCAGTACTTC. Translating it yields CAWVPGQSYEQYF.